Reported below is one TCR beta chain. Its specificity is unknown. The sample belongs to a study of OX40 agonist ivuxolimab in advanced cancers. Study background: Every 2 weeks, ivuxolimab was infused into the patients intravenously at between 0.01 and 10 mg/kg.

Using immunoSEQ multiplex PCR, the repertoire was profiled, and TCRdb retains in-frame clones only, with some absent. The sample records around 41,000 clones, 80% to 90% being singletons. Notes on the study in general: Clonal expansion in partial responders at 0.1-3.0 mg/kg ranked among the lowest.

The length of the CDR3 is 15 residues. Germline-derived CDR1 and CDR2 are MNHNS and SASEGT. V trimming: 8 bases; J trimming: 6 bases; junction bases outside the gene matches: 14. The TCR comes from an adult with an advanced solid tumor such as melanoma, head and neck, liver or kidney cancer. J is TRBJ1-1 and V is TRBV6-1, with 8 bases lining up with TRBD1. The source material was CD4+ or CD8+ T cells sorted from blood, sampled in a trial of the OX40 agonist ivuxolimab. As DNA, the CDR3 is TGTGCCAGCCTCTGGTCAGGGGGCGTAGGGTCTGAAGCTTTCTTT. Translation gives CASLWSGGVGSEAFF.